This is a list of T cell receptor beta chains from one sample in a study of graft-versus-host responses after intestinal transplantation. TCRdb keeps only in-frame clones here, not all; method: immunoSEQ multiplex PCR. The data contain around 38,000 clones, under 85% of them singletons. The material sequenced was PBMCs, taken about 990 days after transplant. The origin of the receptors is a human patient who received an intestinal transplant, so some T cells may come from the graft donor. The CDR3 runs from the conserved cysteine through the conserved F or W. D genes are given only for firm matches. Only part of the rows carry a size: once, few, many, or a class if the clone is expanded.

v_call	j_call	clone_size	d_call	cdr3_nt	cdr3_aa
TRBV9	TRBJ1-1	-	TRBD1	TGTGCCAGCAGCGACAGGGGCACTGAAGCTTTCTTT	CASSDRGTEAFF
TRBV11-1	TRBJ2-1	-	-	TGTGCCAGCAGCTTAGATACGAGACTAAGCTACAATGAGCAGTTCTTC	CASSLDTRLSYNEQFF
TRBV6-1	TRBJ1-2	-	-	TGTGCCAGCCAAGGAGGGGCCCACCCTTATGGCTACACCTTC	CASQGGAHPYGYTF
TRBV28	TRBJ1-2	-	TRBD1	TGTGCCAGCAGGGACGGGACAGGGGTTAATGGCTACACCTTC	CASRDGTGVNGYTF
TRBV6-5	TRBJ1-2	-	TRBD1	TGTGCCAGCAGTAACGACCGGGACAGTGGGATTAGCACCTTC	CASSNDRDSGISTF
TRBV6-5	TRBJ1-1	-	-	TGTGCCAGCAGTTATAGAGGGGTAGCTGAAGCTTTCTTT	CASSYRGVAEAFF
TRBV27	TRBJ1-2	-	-	TGTGCCAGCAGTTTAGGAGCGGCTAACTATGGCTACACCTTC	CASSLGAANYGYTF
TRBV19	TRBJ2-2	few	-	TGTGCCAGTAGTAAGGACCGTAGAAAGGGCGGGGAGCTGTTTTTT	CASSKDRRKGGELFF
TRBV19	TRBJ2-1	-	-	TGTGCCAGCACTCTAGCCCCTAGCTCCTACAATGAGCAGTTCTTC	CASTLAPSSYNEQFF
TRBV7-2	TRBJ2-1	once	TRBD2	TGTGCCAGCAGCCCCCCGTCCGGGACTAGCCGTAAAAATGAGCAGTTCTTC	CASSPPSGTSRKNEQFF
TRBV6-6	TRBJ2-7	-	TRBD2	TGTGCCAGCACTAGAGGGACTAGCGGGTACGAGCAGTACTTC	CASTRGTSGYEQYF
TRBV29-1	TRBJ1-4	-	-	TGCAGCGTTTACCGTGGGGCCTCGGGTAATGAAAAACTGTTTTTT	CSVYRGASGNEKLFF
TRBV7-9	TRBJ2-3	-	TRBD2	TGTGCCAGCAGCTTGGGGACTAGCGGGGGCGATACGCAGTATTTT	CASSLGTSGGDTQYF
TRBV9	TRBJ2-1	-	-	TGTGCCAGCAGCGTAACTATGGGGTCCTACAATGAGCAGTTCTTC	CASSVTMGSYNEQFF
TRBV9	TRBJ2-5	-	-	TGTGCCAGCAGCGTCGGGGGTCCCGGAGAGACCCAGTACTTC	CASSVGGPGETQYF
TRBV19	TRBJ1-1	-	-	TGTGCCAGTAGTCAAGACGAGACACCAAACACTGAAGCTTTCTTT	CASSQDETPNTEAFF
TRBV15	TRBJ2-5	-	-	TGTGCCACCAGCAGAGTGGGGCCACAAGAGACCCAGTACTTC	CATSRVGPQETQYF
TRBV4-1	TRBJ1-2	-	TRBD1	TGCGCCAGCAGCCTCGACAGGGACTATGGCTACACCTTC	CASSLDRDYGYTF
TRBV5-6	TRBJ2-7	-	-	TGTGCCAGCAGTTTACAGGGCCGTAAGTACGAGCAGTACTTC	CASSLQGRKYEQYF
TRBV6-6	TRBJ2-3	-	-	TGTGCCAGCAGCCACCTCACAGATACGCAGTATTTT	CASSHLTDTQYF
TRBV27	TRBJ2-3	-	TRBD2	TGTGCCAGCAGTTCGGCGCGGGAGAGTCCCACAGATACGCAGTATTTT	CASSSARESPTDTQYF
TRBV7-8	TRBJ1-5	once	-	TGTGCCAGCAGTACTCAGGGCAATCAGCCCCAGCATTTT	CASSTQGNQPQHF
TRBV15	TRBJ2-1	-	-	TGTGCCACCAGCACCTACTTCGATGAGCAGTTCTTC	CATSTYFDEQFF
TRBV27	TRBJ2-7	-	TRBD1	TGTGCCAGCAGTAGAGGTGCTCTCGGGACAGGGTCCTACGAGCAGTACTTC	CASSRGALGTGSYEQYF
TRBV5-6	TRBJ2-3	-	-	TGTGCCAGCAGCTTGTGGGGACTCCGGGCGGATACGCAGTATTTT	CASSLWGLRADTQYF
TRBV28	TRBJ2-5	-	-	TGTGCCAGCAGTTTGTCAGGGTCGGAGACCCAGTACTTC	CASSLSGSETQYF
TRBV19	TRBJ2-1	once	TRBD2	TGTGCCAGTAGTCCTCGACTAGCGGGCACTGACAATGAGCAGTTCTTC	CASSPRLAGTDNEQFF
TRBV5-8	TRBJ2-2	-	-	TGTGCCAGCAGCTACCCCCGAAGCACCCCGGGCGGTGTCACCGGGGAGCTGTTTTTT	CASSYPRSTPGGVTGELFF
TRBV12-5	TRBJ2-1	-	TRBD2	TGTGCTAGTGGGAGCGGGGTGAATGAGCAGTTCTTC	CASGSGVNEQFF
TRBV6-4	TRBJ2-1	-	TRBD2	TGTGCCAGCAGTGCAGCGGGAGCCAATGAGCAGTTCTTC	CASSAAGANEQFF
TRBV14	TRBJ2-7	-	-	TGTGCCAGCAGCCAAGACGAGGCCGGACAGCAGTACTTC	CASSQDEAGQQYF
TRBV6-1	TRBJ1-1	-	-	TGTGCCAGCAGCCCCTTTACTGAAGCTTTCTTT	CASSPFTEAFF
TRBV18	TRBJ2-3	-	TRBD1	TGTGCCAGCTCACTTAAGGGACAGGGAAGTAACTCACGCACAGATACGCAGTATTTT	CASSLKGQGSNSRTDTQYF
TRBV4-2	TRBJ1-6	-	-	TGTGCCAGCAGCCAAGACAATTCACCCCTCCACTTT	CASSQDNSPLHF
TRBV11-2	TRBJ2-3	once	TRBD2	TGTGCCAGCAGCTTTAGCGGGGGCCCCCTTGGCACAGATACGCAGTATTTT	CASSFSGGPLGTDTQYF
TRBV27	TRBJ2-5	-	TRBD2	TGTGCCAGCAGTTACTCGGGGGGACCGGAGACCCAGTACTTC	CASSYSGGPETQYF